These 7 T cell receptor beta chains originate from one sample sequenced in a study of control samples from healthy donors and cancer patients. Method: immunoSEQ multiplex PCR; TCRdb's copy keeps in-frame clones and lacks some. The table records roughly 120,000 clones, roughly nine tenths of them present only once. The sample consisted of blood. The receptor set was obtained from a woman under 30 in good health.

This chain joins TRBV19 and TRBJ2-3; 11 nucleotides match TRBD2. The germline CDR1 and CDR2 sequences are LNHDA and SQIVND (reference sequence). This CDR3 region has 15 residues. The V gene end was trimmed by 8 bases and the J gene end by 3 bases; junction bases not matched to a gene: 7. CDR3 nucleotides: TGTGCCAGTCACGCTAGCGGGAGGAAGACAGATACGCAGTATTTT. Its translation is CASHASGRKTDTQYF.

The genes are TRBV7-9 and TRBJ1-2; no clear D gene. The germline CDR1 and CDR2 sequences are SEHNR and FQNEAQ (reference sequence). V shed 5 bases and J shed 4 bases, with 23 bases lying between them. The CDR3 is made up of 17 amino acids. The CDR3 loop reads CASSQASVWTEPYGYTF. CDR3 DNA: TGTGCCAGCAGCCAGGCGTCAGTGTGGACGGAGCCCTATGGCTACACCTTC.

The V gene is TRBV7-8, the J gene TRBJ1-2, with D perhaps TRBD1 (6 bases). The ends were cut back, 1 base at V and 0 bases at J, with 15 bases in the middle. Looked up from germline, CDR1 is SGHVS and CDR2 is FQNEAQ. This CDR3 is built from 17 residues. The CDR3 coding sequence is TGTGCCAGCAGCTTAGAACGGAACAGGGCCGCTAACTATGGCTACACCTTC. Encoded protein: CASSLERNRAANYGYTF.

This clone was detected only once. V usage is TRBV28 and J usage is TRBJ2-5, with TRBD2 identical over 11 bases. With V trimmed by 3 bases and J by 3 bases, 12 bases remained unmatched. The length of the CDR3 is 18 residues. Germline V gives CDR1 MDHEN, CDR2 SYDVKM. The CDR3 DNA follows: TGTGCCAGCAGTTTTTATGCTCGGGCTAGCGGGAGGAAAGAGACCCAGTACTTC. This sequence encodes CASSFYARASGRKETQYF.

CDR3 DNA: TGTGCCAGCAGCCAAGAGGGGACAGGTCGGAGCACAGATACGCAGTATTTT. Protein: CASSQEGTGRSTDTQYF. The chain is built from TRBV4-2 and TRBJ2-3; 8 bases line up with TRBD1. There are 17 residues in the CDR3. Germline V lookup: CDR1 LGHNA, CDR2 YNFKEQ. J was trimmed by 0 bases and V by 0 bases; bases with no gene match: 5.

The chain employs TRBV5-5 and TRBJ2-5, with 9 bases aligning to TRBD1. This CDR3 region has 15 residues. The V gene's germline CDR1 is SGHKS and CDR2 YYEKEE (reference sequence). The V gene end was trimmed by 4 bases and the J gene end by 3 bases; junction bases not matched to a gene: 7. The CDR3 nucleotides are TGTGCCAGCAGCCTTACAGGGGGCGCGGAAGAGACCCAGTACTTC. Its protein is CASSLTGGAEETQYF.

V usage is TRBV7-6 and J usage is TRBJ2-7, with D perhaps assigned TRBD1 or TRBD2 (6 bases each). There are 14 residues in the CDR3. Between the trimmed V and J ends, which lost 1 base and 3 bases, there was a span of 10 bases. The germline V gene encodes CDR1 SGHVS and CDR2 FNYEAQ. The CDR3 sequence is CASSLDGGLYEQYF. CDR3 DNA sequence: TGTGCCAGCAGCTTAGACGGGGGCCTCTACGAGCAGTACTTC.